Listed here are 22 T cell receptor beta chains from one sample, sequenced in a study of shared clonotypes between healthy human individuals. This table comes from immunoSEQ multiplex PCR, and its TCRdb copy is limited to in-frame clones, with some not included. The sample lists some 2 million clones, 85% to 95% seen once, with 0.13% in the top ten. Material for sequencing was naive CD4+ T cells sorted from blood. Subset given: CD45RA+ positively selected. Every receptor here comes from a man between 18 and 35 years old in good health.

The chain is built from TRBV2 and TRBJ2-1; D gene uncertain. Germline V lookup: CDR1 SNHLY, CDR2 FYNNEI. Trimming took 2 bases from V and 6 from J, leaving 11 bases between them. The CDR3 runs to 14 residues. The CDR3 DNA reads TGTGCCAGCAGTGAAAATAGAAATGGCAATGAGCAGTTCTTC. The encoded protein is CASSENRNGNEQFF.

The chain couples TRBV5-6 to TRBJ1-3; D is ambiguous. The CDR3 loop spans 12 amino acids. V lost 0 bases and J 5 bases, leaving 3 bases between the germline ends. Germline CDR1 SGHDT, CDR2 YYEEEE. As DNA, the CDR3 is TGTGCCAGCAGCTTGGAGAGAAACACCATATATTTT. Protein sequence: CASSLERNTIYF.

The chain carries TRBV29-1 and TRBJ2-5; D ambiguous. Germline CDR1 SQVTM, CDR2 ANQGSEA. This CDR3 is built from 11 residues. The V end lost 6 bases, the J end lost 4 bases, and 9 bases lay between the germline ends. For the CDR3, the DNA is TGCAGCGTCACTCCAGGAGAGACCCAGTACTTC. Residues: CSVTPGETQYF.

The chain joins TRBV6-6 to TRBJ1-4; the match to TRBD1 covers 8 bases. The CDR3 sequence is 16 residues long. J was trimmed by 7 bases and V by 4 bases; bases with no gene match: 11. Germline V gene sequence: CDR1 MNHNY, CDR2 SVGAGI (reference sequence). The CDR3 sequence: CASSSGGAFTGEKLFF. The CDR3 bases are TGTGCCAGCAGTTCAGGGGGCGCTTTTACAGGTGAAAAACTGTTTTTT.

V is TRBV4-3 and J is TRBJ2-4; D remains unclear. Germline CDR1 and CDR2: LGHNA and YSLEER. The CDR3 is made up of 15 amino acids. Trimming took off 1 base at V and 0 bases at J, with 7 bases between the two ends. The DNA for the CDR3 is TGCGCCAGCAGCCAAGGGACGGTAGCCAAAAACATTCAGTACTTC. Its translation is CASSQGTVAKNIQYF.

This chain links TRBV21-1 with TRBJ2-5; the D call of TRBD2 is as the table states it, not checked on the DNA. TRBV21-1 is listed as a pseudogene. This CDR3 is 14 amino acids long. This CDR3 reads CASTTRAQRETQYF. In nucleotides, the CDR3 is TGTGCCAGCACCACTAGGGCTCAGAGAGAGACCCAGTACTTC.

This chain uses TRBV5-1 with TRBJ1-2, with D possibly matching TRBD1 (5 bases). Trimming took 4 bases from V and 2 from J, leaving 15 bases between them. The V gene's germline CDR1 is SGHRS and CDR2 YFSETQ. The CDR3 has 15 residues. The CDR3 DNA reads TGCGCCAGCAGCCTACCCGGGGGGGAAAACTATGGCTACACCTTC. Translating it yields CASSLPGGENYGYTF.

V is TRBV18 and J is TRBJ1-1; 7 bases line up with TRBD1. The CDR3 loop spans 16 amino acids. CDR1 is KGHSH, CDR2 LQKENI, per germline. V lost 0 bases to trimming and J lost 0 bases; unmatched junction nucleotides: 4. Written as DNA, the CDR3 is TGTGCCAGCTCACCACCGGGACAGATCATGAACACTGAAGCTTTCTTT. Protein product: CASSPPGQIMNTEAFF.

This chain joins TRBV5-1 and TRBJ2-2, with 9 bases lining up with TRBD2. V was pared by 0 bases and J by 5 bases, with 5 bases of the junction left unmatched. The CDR3 has 16 residues. Germline V CDR1 and CDR2: SGHRS, YFSETQ. The CDR3 DNA sequence: TGCGCCAGCAGCTTGGTAGCGGGAGCAGGAACCGGGGAGCTGTTTTTT. It is translated as CASSLVAGAGTGELFF.

V gene TRBV10-3 combines with J gene TRBJ2-1; 7 bases line up with TRBD1. The CDR3 extends over 13 amino acids. The germline gives CDR1 ENHRY, CDR2 SYGVKD. V lost 11 bases and J lost 5; bases outside the gene matches: 9. CDR3 nucleotide sequence: TGTGCCCTAAAGGGGGCCGGCGACAATGAGCAGTTCTTC. It translates to CALKGAGDNEQFF.

The chain recombines TRBV5-1 with TRBJ2-5, with 7 nucleotides matching TRBD2. Germline assignment: CDR1 SGHRS and CDR2 YFSETQ. The J segment lost 2 bases and the V segment lost 4 bases, leaving 17 bases of the junction unmatched. This CDR3 has 18 amino acids. CDR3 in DNA: TGCGCCAGCAGCCTCCTCCTCGATCGAGCGGGAAGTCAAGAGACCCAGTACTTC. Translated: CASSLLLDRAGSQETQYF.

As to this clone: The sample has other DNA sequences that encode this CDR3 too. The gene calls are TRBV2 and TRBJ1-2; D not certain. This CDR3 is 12 amino acids long. Germline V gene lookup returns CDR1 SNHLY and CDR2 FYNNEI. Deletions cut 4 bases from V and 4 bases from J, with 7 bases between. CDR3 amino acids: CASSAGSYGYTF. In DNA form, the CDR3 reads TGTGCCAGCAGTGCGGGTAGCTATGGCTACACCTTC. Full variable domain (remainder filled in from reference TRBV2 and TRBJ1-2): EPEVTQTPSHQVTQMGQEVILRCVPISNHLYFYWYRQILGQKVEFLVSFYNNEISEKSEIFDDQFSVERPDGSNFTLKIRSTKLEDSAMYFCASSAGSYGYTFGSGTRLTVV.

The chain uses TRBV6-5 and TRBJ1-1; a weak D match, TRBD1 (6 bases). V lost 5 bases and J 6 bases, leaving 13 bases between the germline ends. From germline, CDR1 is MNHEY and CDR2 SVGAGI. The CDR3 runs 13 residues. CDR3 in amino acids: CASSQGRRAEAFF. The CDR3 nucleotides read TGTGCCAGCAGTCAGGGGAGGAGGGCTGAAGCTTTCTTT.

The rearrangement links TRBV4-3 to TRBJ2-1; 9 bases agree with TRBD2. CDR3 size: 17 residues. In germline, CDR1 is LGHNA, CDR2 YSLEER. The ends lost 1 base at V and 4 bases at J; junction bases unmatched: 8. CDR3 sequence (DNA): TGCGCCAGCAGCCAAGTCGCCGAGACTAGCGGATACAATGAGCAGTTCTTC. Translated, it gives CASSQVAETSGYNEQFF.

This chain links TRBV7-2 with TRBJ2-7; possible D gene TRBD1, 6 bases. Germline V gene sequence: CDR1 SGHTA, CDR2 FQGNSA. Trimming cost V 5 bases and J 0 bases, with 14 bases left between them. The CDR3 contains 15 residues. The CDR3 sequence: CASSLDRTSSYEQYF. The CDR3 nucleotides read TGTGCCAGCAGCCTAGACAGGACAAGCTCCTACGAGCAGTACTTC.

The chain is built from TRBV10-3 and TRBJ1-6, with a possible D match to TRBD1 (6 bases). CDR1 and CDR2 (germline): ENHRY, SYGVKD. With 6 bases removed from V and 8 bases from J, the gap between germline ends came to 11 bases. CDR3 length equals 13 residues. For the CDR3, the DNA is TGTGCCATCAGCCCGGACAGTTATTCACCCCTCCACTTT. It specifies CAISPDSYSPLHF.

The rearrangement links TRBV5-4 to TRBJ2-3, with 11 bases lining up with TRBD1. Germline loops: CDR1 SGHNT, CDR2 YYREEE (reference sequence). The CDR3 contains 15 residues. Trimming cost V 4 bases and J 5 bases; bases outside gene matches: 6. The CDR3 region has the DNA TGTGCCAGCAGCATCGCCGGGACAGGGGGAGATACGCAGTATTTT. It codes for CASSIAGTGGDTQYF. Full variable domain (missing parts from reference TRBV5-4 and TRBJ2-3): ETGVTQSPTHLIKTRGQQVTLRCSSQSGHNTVSWYQQALGQGPQFIFQYYREEENGRGNFPPRFSGLQFPNYSSELNVNALELDDSALYLCASSIAGTGGDTQYFGPGTRLTVL.

This chain links TRBV4-3 with TRBJ2-5; 11 bases line up with TRBD2. After removal of 1 base from V and 4 bases from J, the junction contained 5 bases not matched to a gene. CDR1 and CDR2 (germline): LGHNA, YSLEER. The CDR3 is 16 amino acids. The CDR3 DNA follows: TGCGCCAGCAGCCAAGTAGCGGGAGGGCCGTCAGAGACCCAGTACTTC. It yields the protein CASSQVAGGPSETQYF.

This chain connects TRBV7-9 to TRBJ2-5; D is perhaps TRBD1 (5 bases). This CDR3 comprises 15 residues. In germline, CDR1 is SEHNR, CDR2 FQNEAQ (reference sequence). V was pared by 5 bases and J by 5 bases, with 18 bases between. CDR3 sequence: CASSPRWQGDETQYF. The CDR3 DNA sequence: TGTGCCAGCAGCCCCCGGTGGCAGGGCGACGAGACCCAGTACTTC.

The chain is built from TRBV5-6 and TRBJ2-1; D unclear. The V end lost 6 bases, the J end lost 11 bases, and 18 bases lay between the germline ends. The CDR3 length is 13 residues. Per germline, CDR1 SGHDT and CDR2 YYEEEE. For the CDR3, the DNA is TGTGCCAGCACCCCCCAGCGTGGGAATAAGCAGTTCTTC. Translation gives CASTPQRGNKQFF.

The V gene is TRBV29-1, the J gene TRBJ1-1; D ambiguous. Germline CDR1 SQVTM, CDR2 ANQGSEA. Trimming stripped 2 bases from V and 0 bases from J, with 16 bases between. The CDR3 has 16 residues. The CDR3 region has the DNA TGCAGCGTTGAACCCGGGTCGGTTATCATGAACACTGAAGCTTTCTTT. The encoded protein is CSVEPGSVIMNTEAFF.

The rearrangement joins TRBV7-2 to TRBJ2-5; D may be TRBD2 (6 bases). The CDR3 length is 13 residues. Germline loops: CDR1 SGHTA, CDR2 FQGNSA. The V gene lost 4 bases and the J gene lost 5 bases, with 11 bases spanning the gap. DNA for the CDR3: TGTGCCAGCAGCTCCACTAGCAGGGAGACCCAGTACTTC. It codes for CASSSTSRETQYF.